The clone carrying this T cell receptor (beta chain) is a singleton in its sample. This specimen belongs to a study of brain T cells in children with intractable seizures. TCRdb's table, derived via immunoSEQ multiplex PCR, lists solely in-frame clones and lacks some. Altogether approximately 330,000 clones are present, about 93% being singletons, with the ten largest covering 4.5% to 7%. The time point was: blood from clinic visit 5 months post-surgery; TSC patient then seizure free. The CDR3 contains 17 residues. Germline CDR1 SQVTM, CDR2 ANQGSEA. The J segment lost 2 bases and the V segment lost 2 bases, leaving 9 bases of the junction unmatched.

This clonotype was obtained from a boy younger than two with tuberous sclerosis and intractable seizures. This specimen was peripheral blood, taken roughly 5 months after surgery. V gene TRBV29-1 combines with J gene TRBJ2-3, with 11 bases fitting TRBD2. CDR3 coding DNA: TGCAGCGTTGAACTAGCGGGAGGCCCACCCCCCACAGATACGCAGTATTTT. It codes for CSVELAGGPPPTDTQYF.